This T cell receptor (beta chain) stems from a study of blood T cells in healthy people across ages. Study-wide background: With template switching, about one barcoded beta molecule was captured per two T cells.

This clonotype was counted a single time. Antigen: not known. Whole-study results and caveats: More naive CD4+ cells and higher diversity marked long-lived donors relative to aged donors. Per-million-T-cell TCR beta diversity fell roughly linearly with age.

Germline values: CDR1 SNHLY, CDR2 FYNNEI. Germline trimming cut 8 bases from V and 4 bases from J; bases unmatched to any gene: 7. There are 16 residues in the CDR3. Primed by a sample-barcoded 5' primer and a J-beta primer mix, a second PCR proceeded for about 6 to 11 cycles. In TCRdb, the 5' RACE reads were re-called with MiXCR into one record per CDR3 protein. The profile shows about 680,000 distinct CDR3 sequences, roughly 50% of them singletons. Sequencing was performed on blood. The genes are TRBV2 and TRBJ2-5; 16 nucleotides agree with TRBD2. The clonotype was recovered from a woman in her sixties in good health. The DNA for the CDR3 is TGTGCCAGCTTTGGGACTAGCGGGAGGGCACCAGAGACCCAGTACTTC. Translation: CASFGTSGRAPETQYF. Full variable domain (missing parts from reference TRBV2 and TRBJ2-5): EPEVTQTPSHQVTQMGQEVILRCVPISNHLYFYWYRQILGQKVEFLVSFYNNEISEKSEIFDDQFSVERPDGSNFTLKIRSTKLEDSAMYFCASFGTSGRAPETQYFGPGTRLLVL.